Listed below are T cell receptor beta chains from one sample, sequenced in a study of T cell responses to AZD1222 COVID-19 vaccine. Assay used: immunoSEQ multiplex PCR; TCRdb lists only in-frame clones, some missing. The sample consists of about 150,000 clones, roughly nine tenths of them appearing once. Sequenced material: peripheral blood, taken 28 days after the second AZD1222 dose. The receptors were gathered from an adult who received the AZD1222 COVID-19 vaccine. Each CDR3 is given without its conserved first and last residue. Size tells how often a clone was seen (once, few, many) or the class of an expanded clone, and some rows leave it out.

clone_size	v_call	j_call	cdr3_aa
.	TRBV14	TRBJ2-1	ASSPQLAGGSEQF
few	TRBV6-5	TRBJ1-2	ASSYGQGYYGYT
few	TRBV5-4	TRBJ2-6	ASSLGGTGANVLT
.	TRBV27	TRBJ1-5	ASSSWTGSSNQPQH
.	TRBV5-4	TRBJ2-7	ASSLGASYEQY
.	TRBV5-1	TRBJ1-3	ASSLATGAGNTIY
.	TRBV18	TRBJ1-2	ASSTQGVSNYGYT
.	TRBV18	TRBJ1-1	ASTPGHMNTEAF
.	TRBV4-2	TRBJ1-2	ASSQEGRYGYT
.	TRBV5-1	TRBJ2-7	ASSSGQVYEQY
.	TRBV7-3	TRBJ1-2	ASSADRVKGYT
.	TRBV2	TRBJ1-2	ASSELAGNYGYT
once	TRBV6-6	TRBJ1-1	ASNPKQGMNTEAF
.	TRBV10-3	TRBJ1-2	AISQGQEHYGYT
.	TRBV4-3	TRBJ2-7	ASSQDVTAETPYEQY
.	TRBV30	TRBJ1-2	AWVTGRRYT
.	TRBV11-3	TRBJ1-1	ASSLDLSPRMNTEAF
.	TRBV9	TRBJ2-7	ASSVAGTGYYEQY
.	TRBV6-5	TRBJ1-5	ASSLDRGHQPQH
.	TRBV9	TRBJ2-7	ASSVGTSGNHEQY
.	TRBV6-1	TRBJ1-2	ASSVAKGGVYGYT
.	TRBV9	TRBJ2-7	ASSVVGGSNEQY
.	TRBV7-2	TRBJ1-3	ASSPNGASSGNTIY
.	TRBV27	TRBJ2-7	ASSPDDNPGEQY
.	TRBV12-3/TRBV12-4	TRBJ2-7	ASSLRQGDEQY
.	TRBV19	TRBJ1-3	ASSIVQGAGNTIY
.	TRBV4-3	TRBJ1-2	ASSQDFGVGYT
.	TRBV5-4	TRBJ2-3	ASSEGLAITDTQY
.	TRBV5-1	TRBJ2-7	ASSFAVSSYEQY
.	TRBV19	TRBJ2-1	ASRTTSGRANEQF
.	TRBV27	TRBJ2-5	ASSYRGRGETQY
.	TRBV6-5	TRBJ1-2	ASSYLRTGGSYGYT
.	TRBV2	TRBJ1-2	ASSEQAGDYGYT
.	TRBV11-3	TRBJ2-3	ASSLASRTRY
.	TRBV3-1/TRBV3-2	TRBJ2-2	ASLAGTVNTGELF
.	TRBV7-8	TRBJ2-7	ASSLSRGPLEIDEQY
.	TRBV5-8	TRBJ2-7	ASSLKTSHLSSYEQY
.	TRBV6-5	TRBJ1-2	ASSPQGGNNYGYT
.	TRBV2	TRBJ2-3	ASSGRWRDTQY
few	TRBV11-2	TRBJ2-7	ASRAAYEQY
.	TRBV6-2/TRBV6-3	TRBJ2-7	ASSWGPREQY
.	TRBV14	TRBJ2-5	ASSQGGSWTGEETQY
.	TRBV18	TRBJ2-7	ASSLSGSSPYEQY
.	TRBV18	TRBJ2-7	ASSPGTGHPHEQY
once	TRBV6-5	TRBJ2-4	ASSSGVGRSKNIQY
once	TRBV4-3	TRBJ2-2	ASSQDGTPSSNTGELF
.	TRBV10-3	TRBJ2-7	AISEGLVDYEQY
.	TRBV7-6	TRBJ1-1	ASSPQIRQNTEAF
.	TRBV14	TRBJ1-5	ASSQWPGLSNQPQH
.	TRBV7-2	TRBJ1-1	ASSFQNTEAF